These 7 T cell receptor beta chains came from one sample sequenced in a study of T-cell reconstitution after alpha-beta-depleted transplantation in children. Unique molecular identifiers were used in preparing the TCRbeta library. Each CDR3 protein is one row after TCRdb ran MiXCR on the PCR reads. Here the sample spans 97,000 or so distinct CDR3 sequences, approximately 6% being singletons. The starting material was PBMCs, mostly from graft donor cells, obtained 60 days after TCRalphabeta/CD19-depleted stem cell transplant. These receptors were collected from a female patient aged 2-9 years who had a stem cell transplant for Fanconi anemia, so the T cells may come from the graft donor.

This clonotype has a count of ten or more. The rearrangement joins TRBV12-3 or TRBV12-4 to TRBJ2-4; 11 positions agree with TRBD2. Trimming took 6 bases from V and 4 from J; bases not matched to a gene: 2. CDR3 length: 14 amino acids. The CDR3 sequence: CASRGLADKNIQYF. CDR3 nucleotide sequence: TGTGCCAGCAGGGGACTAGCGGATAAAAACATTCAGTACTTC.

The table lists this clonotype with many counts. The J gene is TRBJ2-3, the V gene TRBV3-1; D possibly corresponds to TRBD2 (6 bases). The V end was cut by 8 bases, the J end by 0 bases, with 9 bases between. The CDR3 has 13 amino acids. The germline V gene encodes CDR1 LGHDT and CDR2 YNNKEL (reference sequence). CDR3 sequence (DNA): TGTGCCAGCGGAGGGTCTAGCACAGATACGCAGTATTTT. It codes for CASGGSSTDTQYF.

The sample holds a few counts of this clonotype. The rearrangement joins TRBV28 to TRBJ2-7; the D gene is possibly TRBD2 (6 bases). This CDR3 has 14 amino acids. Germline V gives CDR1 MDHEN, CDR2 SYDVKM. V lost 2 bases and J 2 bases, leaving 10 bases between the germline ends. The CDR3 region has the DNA TGTGCCAGCAGTTTAGTGGGGGGAGCCTACGAGCAGTACTTC. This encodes CASSLVGGAYEQYF.

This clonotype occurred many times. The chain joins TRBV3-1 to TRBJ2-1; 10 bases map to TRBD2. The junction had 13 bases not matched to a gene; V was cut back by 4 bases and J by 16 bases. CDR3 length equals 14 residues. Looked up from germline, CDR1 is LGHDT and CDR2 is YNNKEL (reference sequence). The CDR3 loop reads CASSPKAGGPNIFF. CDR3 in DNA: TGTGCCAGCAGCCCCAAAGCGGGAGGGCCTAACATCTTCTTC.

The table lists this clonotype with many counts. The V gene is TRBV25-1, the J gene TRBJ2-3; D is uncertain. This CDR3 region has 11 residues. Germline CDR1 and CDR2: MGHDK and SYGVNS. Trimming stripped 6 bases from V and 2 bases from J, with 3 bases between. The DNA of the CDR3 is TGTGCCAGCAGGTTCACAGATACGCAGTATTTT. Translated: CASRFTDTQYF.

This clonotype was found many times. The CDR3 loop is CASSQGLIQETQYF. As DNA, the CDR3 is TGTGCCAGCAGCCAAGGCTTAATCCAAGAGACCCAGTACTTC. The chain joins TRBV4-2 to TRBJ2-5; D gene uncertain. CDR3 length equals 14 residues. Per germline, CDR1 LGHNA and CDR2 YNFKEQ. V lost 1 base, J lost 1 base, and 7 bases lay in between.

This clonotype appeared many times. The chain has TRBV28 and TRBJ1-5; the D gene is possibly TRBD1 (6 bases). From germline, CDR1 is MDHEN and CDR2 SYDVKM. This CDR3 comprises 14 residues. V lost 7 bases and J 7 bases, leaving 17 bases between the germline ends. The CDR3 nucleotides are TGTGCCAGCAACCACGTGGGGGCAGAACAGCCCCAGCATTTT. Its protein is CASNHVGAEQPQHF.